The rows below give T cell receptor beta chains drawn from one sample of a study of blood T cell repertoires in COVID-19. Produced via immunoSEQ multiplex PCR; TCRdb's table is partial and in-frame only. The sample has about 43,000 clones, over 80% seen once. Sequencing was carried out using peripheral blood. The receptors here all came from a man at least 80 years old in a cohort sampled during active COVID-19. CDR3s include the opening cysteine and the closing phenylalanine or tryptophan. D genes are given only for firm matches. Expanded clones get a size class; other rows say once, few or many, or leave the size out.

d_gene: -; abundance: -; j_gene: TRBJ2-5; v_gene: TRBV9; CDR3nt: TGTGCCAGCAGCGTAGCGGTCAGCGGGTCCGCCGAGACCCAGTACTTC; CDR3aa: CASSVAVSGSAETQYF
d_gene: TRBD1; abundance: -; j_gene: TRBJ2-2; v_gene: TRBV4-1; CDR3nt: TGCGCCAGCAGCCCCAACAGGGGTACCACCGGGGAGCTGTTTTTT; CDR3aa: CASSPNRGTTGELFF
d_gene: TRBD1; abundance: -; j_gene: TRBJ2-5; v_gene: TRBV19; CDR3nt: TGTGCCAGTAGTATGGCGGGGATGCTTCAGGGGGCGTGGTCGCAAGAGACCCAGTACTTC; CDR3aa: CASSMAGMLQGAWSQETQYF
d_gene: -; abundance: few; j_gene: TRBJ1-2; v_gene: TRBV9; CDR3nt: TGTGCCAGCAGCAAGAGTGGACCCAGGGTCACCTTC; CDR3aa: CASSKSGPRVTF
d_gene: -; abundance: -; j_gene: TRBJ1-2; v_gene: TRBV4-1; CDR3nt: TGCGCCAGCAGCCAAGTGATGTCAGGGATAAAATATGGCTACACCTTC; CDR3aa: CASSQVMSGIKYGYTF
d_gene: TRBD1; abundance: few; j_gene: TRBJ2-7; v_gene: TRBV7-8; CDR3nt: TGTGCCAGCAGCTCCCGGGACAGGGGCAACGAGCAGTACTTC; CDR3aa: CASSSRDRGNEQYF
d_gene: -; abundance: -; j_gene: TRBJ1-2; v_gene: TRBV5-4; CDR3nt: TGTGCCAGCAGCCCGCCGGGGAGAGGGCAGAACTATGGCTACACCTTC; CDR3aa: CASSPPGRGQNYGYTF
d_gene: -; abundance: -; j_gene: TRBJ1-3; v_gene: TRBV5-5; CDR3nt: TGTGCCAGCAGCCCGGGACTGCTCGCGGTTGGAAACACCATATATTTT; CDR3aa: CASSPGLLAVGNTIYF
d_gene: -; abundance: -; j_gene: TRBJ2-5; v_gene: TRBV5-1; CDR3nt: TGCGCCAGCAGCCCCCTGACAGCTCAAGAGACCCAGTACTTC; CDR3aa: CASSPLTAQETQYF
d_gene: -; abundance: medium-sized; j_gene: TRBJ1-1; v_gene: TRBV4-3; CDR3nt: TGCGCCAGCAGCCCGGCGGGGTACGGAGGGGCCACTGAAGCTTTCTTT; CDR3aa: CASSPAGYGGATEAFF
d_gene: -; abundance: -; j_gene: TRBJ2-1; v_gene: TRBV10-3; CDR3nt: TGTGCCAGCTTATCTCCGGGACTCCACGATGAGCAGTTCTTC; CDR3aa: CASLSPGLHDEQFF
d_gene: -; abundance: -; j_gene: TRBJ2-5; v_gene: TRBV5-5; CDR3nt: TGTGCCAGCAGCGCGGGCCTTACTAGGTCCCAGTACTTC; CDR3aa: CASSAGLTRSQYF
d_gene: -; abundance: -; j_gene: TRBJ2-1; v_gene: TRBV6-4; CDR3nt: TGTGCCAGCAGTGACATTAGAGGGAATGAGCAGTTCTTC; CDR3aa: CASSDIRGNEQFF
d_gene: -; abundance: -; j_gene: TRBJ1-2; v_gene: TRBV12-3/TRBV12-4; CDR3nt: TGTGCCAGCAGTGGGGAGGGAGGAGGCTACACCTTC; CDR3aa: CASSGEGGGYTF
d_gene: TRBD1; abundance: -; j_gene: TRBJ1-4; v_gene: TRBV24-1; CDR3nt: TGTGCCACCAGTGATTTGCGGGGGACAGGGGGGGTGGCTAATGAAAAACTGTTTTTT; CDR3aa: CATSDLRGTGGVANEKLFF
d_gene: TRBD1; abundance: -; j_gene: TRBJ1-5; v_gene: TRBV2; CDR3nt: TGTGCCAGCAGTGTTGGACAGGGTGGACAGCCCCAGCATTTT; CDR3aa: CASSVGQGGQPQHF
d_gene: TRBD2; abundance: once; j_gene: TRBJ2-5; v_gene: TRBV7-8; CDR3nt: TGTGCCAGCAGCTCCGCTAGCGGGGTTAAAGAGACCCAGTACTTC; CDR3aa: CASSSASGVKETQYF
d_gene: TRBD1; abundance: -; j_gene: TRBJ2-2; v_gene: TRBV5-1; CDR3nt: TGCGCCAGCAGGCTCTCAGGGGGTAATACCGGGGAGCTGTTTTTT; CDR3aa: CASRLSGGNTGELFF
d_gene: TRBD1; abundance: -; j_gene: TRBJ1-2; v_gene: TRBV7-2; CDR3nt: TGTGCCAGCAGCTTAGACCGACAGGGTAGGGGCTACACCTTC; CDR3aa: CASSLDRQGRGYTF
d_gene: TRBD2; abundance: once; j_gene: TRBJ2-1; v_gene: TRBV25-1; CDR3nt: TGTGCCAGCAGTGAAGGACTAGCGGGAGTCTACAATGAGCAGTTCTTC; CDR3aa: CASSEGLAGVYNEQFF
d_gene: -; abundance: once; j_gene: TRBJ2-1; v_gene: TRBV27; CDR3nt: TGTGCCAGCAGTTTACAGGGAACGGGGCAGTTCTTC; CDR3aa: CASSLQGTGQFF
d_gene: -; abundance: -; j_gene: TRBJ2-3; v_gene: TRBV6-5; CDR3nt: TGTGCCAGCATGCTTACTCCCACCCGGACAGATACGCAGTATTTT; CDR3aa: CASMLTPTRTDTQYF
d_gene: -; abundance: -; j_gene: TRBJ1-1; v_gene: TRBV9; CDR3nt: TGTGCCAGCAGCCCCCACCTTGGAGGGACGAACACTGAAGCTTTCTTT; CDR3aa: CASSPHLGGTNTEAFF
d_gene: TRBD2; abundance: -; j_gene: TRBJ2-1; v_gene: TRBV7-2; CDR3nt: TGTGCCAGCAGCGTAGCTAGCGGGAGGGGGCATGAGCAGTTCTTC; CDR3aa: CASSVASGRGHEQFF
d_gene: -; abundance: -; j_gene: TRBJ1-1; v_gene: TRBV27; CDR3nt: TGTGCCAGCATGCGGGGGCGGATGAACACTGAAGCTTTCTTT; CDR3aa: CASMRGRMNTEAFF
d_gene: -; abundance: -; j_gene: TRBJ1-2; v_gene: TRBV5-4; CDR3nt: TGTGCCAGCAGCTTGGCCGAGCCAGGGAAGGGCTACACCTTC; CDR3aa: CASSLAEPGKGYTF
d_gene: TRBD2; abundance: -; j_gene: TRBJ2-3; v_gene: TRBV6-2/TRBV6-3; CDR3nt: TGTGCCAGCACCCCTCGGGCTAGCGGTTCAGATACGCAGTATTTT; CDR3aa: CASTPRASGSDTQYF